The 2 T cell receptor beta chains below all came from one sample that was sequenced in a study of regulatory T cells in long-lasting Graves disease. HTBI primers from iRepertoire and Arm-PCR of CDR3 regions yielded the TCR beta libraries. TCRdb redid the calling of the multiplex PCR reads with MiXCR, one entry per CDR3 protein. The data show roughly 300,000 distinct CDR3 sequences, around 23% seen once. Time point noted: persistent/refractory GD, antithyroid drugs over 5 years with positive TRAb. PBMCs provided the RNA from which the TCR library was made. Sequences were derived from peripheral blood mononuclear cells (PBMCs), sampled when the disease was refractory, from a patient treated with antithyroid drugs. These receptors were taken from a female donor with Graves disease.

J is TRBJ1-2 and V is TRBV20-1; D call uncertain. V shed 0 bases and J shed 0 bases, with 11 bases lying between them. Germline V gene sequence: CDR1 DFQATT, CDR2 SNEGSKA (reference sequence). This CDR3 comprises 15 residues. The CDR3 spells CSARDSRGANYGYTF. In nucleotides, the CDR3 is TGCAGTGCTAGAGATTCGCGGGGAGCTAACTATGGCTACACCTTC.

This clonotype turned up a few times. The V gene is TRBV19, the J gene TRBJ2-4; no clear D. V was trimmed by 1 base and J by 0 bases, leaving 10 bases between them. This CDR3 is 16 amino acids long. Germline CDR1 LNHDA, CDR2 SQIVND (reference sequence). The chain's CDR3 is CASSIGTVIAKNIQYF. The CDR3 DNA sequence: TGTGCCAGTAGTATAGGCACAGTGATAGCCAAAAACATTCAGTACTTC.